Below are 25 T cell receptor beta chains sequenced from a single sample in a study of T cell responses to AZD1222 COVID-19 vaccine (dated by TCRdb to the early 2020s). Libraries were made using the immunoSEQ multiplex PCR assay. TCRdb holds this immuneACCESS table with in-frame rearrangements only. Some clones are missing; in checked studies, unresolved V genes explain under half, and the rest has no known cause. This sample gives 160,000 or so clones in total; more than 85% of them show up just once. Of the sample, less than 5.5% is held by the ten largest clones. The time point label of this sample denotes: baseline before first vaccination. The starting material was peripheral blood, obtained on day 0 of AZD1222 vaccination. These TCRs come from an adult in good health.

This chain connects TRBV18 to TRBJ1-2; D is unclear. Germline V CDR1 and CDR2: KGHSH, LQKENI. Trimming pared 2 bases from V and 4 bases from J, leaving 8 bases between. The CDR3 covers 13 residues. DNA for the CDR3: TGTGCCAGCTCACCAACCCCCGGCTATGGCTACACCTTC. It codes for CASSPTPGYGYTF.

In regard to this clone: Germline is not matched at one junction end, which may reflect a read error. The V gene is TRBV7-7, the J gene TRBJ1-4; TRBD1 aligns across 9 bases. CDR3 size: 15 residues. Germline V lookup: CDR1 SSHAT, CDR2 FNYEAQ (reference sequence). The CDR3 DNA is TGTGCTAGCAGCACCGGGACAGGGACTAATGAAAAACTGTTTTTT. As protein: CASSTGTGTNEKLFF.

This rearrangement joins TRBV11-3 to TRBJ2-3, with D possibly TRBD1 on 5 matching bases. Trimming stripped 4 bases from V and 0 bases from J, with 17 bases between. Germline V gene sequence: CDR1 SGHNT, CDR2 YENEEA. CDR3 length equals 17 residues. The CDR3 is CASSSLWGKDSTDTQYF. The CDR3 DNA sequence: TGTGCCAGCAGCTCCCTCTGGGGCAAAGATAGCACAGATACGCAGTATTTT.

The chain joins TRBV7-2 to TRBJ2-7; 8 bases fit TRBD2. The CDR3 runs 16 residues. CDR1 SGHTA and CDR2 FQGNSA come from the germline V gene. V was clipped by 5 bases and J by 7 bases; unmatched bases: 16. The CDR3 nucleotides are TGTGCCAGCAGCCCATTCGGCGTGTCTAGCGGGCAAGAGCAGTACTTC. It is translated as CASSPFGVSSGQEQYF. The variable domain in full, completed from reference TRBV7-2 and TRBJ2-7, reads GAGVSQSPSNKVTEKGKDVELRCDPISGHTALYWYRQSLGQGLEFLIYFQGNSAPDKSGLPSDRFSAERTGGSVSTLTIQRTQQEDSAVYLCASSPFGVSSGQEQYFGPGTRLTVT.

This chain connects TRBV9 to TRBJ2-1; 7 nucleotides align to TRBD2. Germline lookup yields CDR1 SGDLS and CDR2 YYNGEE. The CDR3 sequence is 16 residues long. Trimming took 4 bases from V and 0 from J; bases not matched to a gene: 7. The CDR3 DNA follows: TGTGCCAGCAGCCCTGGCGGGAGTCCCTCCTACAATGAGCAGTTCTTC. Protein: CASSPGGSPSYNEQFF.

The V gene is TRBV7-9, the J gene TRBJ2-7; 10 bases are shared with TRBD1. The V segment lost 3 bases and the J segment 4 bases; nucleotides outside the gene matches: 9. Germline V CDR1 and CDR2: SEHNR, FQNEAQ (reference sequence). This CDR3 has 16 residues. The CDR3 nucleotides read TGTGCCAGCAGCTTTTACCCCGGGACAGGGGCGTACGAGCAGTACTTC. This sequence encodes CASSFYPGTGAYEQYF.

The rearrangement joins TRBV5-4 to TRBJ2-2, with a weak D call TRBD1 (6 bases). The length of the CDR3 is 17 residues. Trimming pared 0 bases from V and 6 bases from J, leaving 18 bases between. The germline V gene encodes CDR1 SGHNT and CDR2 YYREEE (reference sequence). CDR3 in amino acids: CASSLGGNRVVAGELFF. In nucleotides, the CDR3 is TGTGCCAGCAGCTTGGGGGGCAACAGGGTCGTGGCCGGGGAGCTGTTTTTT. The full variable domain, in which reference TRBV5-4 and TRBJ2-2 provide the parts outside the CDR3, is ETGVTQSPTHLIKTRGQQVTLRCSSQSGHNTVSWYQQALGQGPQFIFQYYREEENGRGNFPPRFSGLQFPNYSSELNVNALELDDSALYLCASSLGGNRVVAGELFFGEGSRLTVL.

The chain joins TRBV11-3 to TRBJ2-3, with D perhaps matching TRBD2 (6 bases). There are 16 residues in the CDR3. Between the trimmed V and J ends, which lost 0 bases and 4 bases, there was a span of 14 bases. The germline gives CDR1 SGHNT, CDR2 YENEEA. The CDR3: CASSLDGGSIPDTQYF. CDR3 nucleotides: TGTGCCAGCAGCTTAGACGGGGGAAGCATACCAGATACGCAGTATTTT.

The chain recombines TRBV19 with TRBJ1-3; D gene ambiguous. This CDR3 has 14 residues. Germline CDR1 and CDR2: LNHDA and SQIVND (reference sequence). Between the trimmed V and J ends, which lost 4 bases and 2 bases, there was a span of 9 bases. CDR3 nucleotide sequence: TGTGCCAGTAGTAGAGGACTAACTGGAAACACCATATATTTT. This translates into CASSRGLTGNTIYF.

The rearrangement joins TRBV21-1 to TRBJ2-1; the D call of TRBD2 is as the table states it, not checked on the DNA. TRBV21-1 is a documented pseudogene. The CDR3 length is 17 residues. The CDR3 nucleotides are TGTGCCAGCAGCAAAGCGCCGGCGGGAGGACCTAACAATGAGCAGTTCTTC. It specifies CASSKAPAGGPNNEQFF.

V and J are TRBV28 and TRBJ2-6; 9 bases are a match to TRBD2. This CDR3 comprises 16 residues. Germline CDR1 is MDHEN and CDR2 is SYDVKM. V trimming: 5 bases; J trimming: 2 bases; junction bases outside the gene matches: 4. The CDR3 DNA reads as TGTGCCAGCAGTCTAGCGGGGTTCACTGGGGCCAACGTCCTGACTTTC. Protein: CASSLAGFTGANVLTF.

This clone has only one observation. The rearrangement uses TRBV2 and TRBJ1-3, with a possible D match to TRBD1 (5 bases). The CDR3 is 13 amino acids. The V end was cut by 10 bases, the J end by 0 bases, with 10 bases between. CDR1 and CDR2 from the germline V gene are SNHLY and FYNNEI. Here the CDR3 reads CATRQGSGNTIYF. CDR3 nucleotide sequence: TGTGCCACGCGTCAGGGCTCTGGAAACACCATATATTTT. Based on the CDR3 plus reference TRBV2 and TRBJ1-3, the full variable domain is EPEVTQTPSHQVTQMGQEVILRCVPISNHLYFYWYRQILGQKVEFLVSFYNNEISEKSEIFDDQFSVERPDGSNFTLKIRSTKLEDSAMYFCATRQGSGNTIYFGEGSWLTVV.

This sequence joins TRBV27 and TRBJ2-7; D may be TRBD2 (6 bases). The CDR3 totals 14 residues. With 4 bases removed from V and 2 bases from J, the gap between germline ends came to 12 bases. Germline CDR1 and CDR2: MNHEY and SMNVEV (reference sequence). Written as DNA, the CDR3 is TGTGCCAGCAGTTCCTTAGCGGCCCCCTACGAGCAGTACTTC. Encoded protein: CASSSLAAPYEQYF.

The CDR3 protein is CASSPGLGLASGYTF. CDR3 nucleotide sequence: TGTGCCAGCTCACCTGGGTTGGGCCTTGCGAGTGGCTACACCTTC. The chain employs TRBV18 and TRBJ1-2; D is unclear. V lost 3 bases and J lost 7, with 18 bases in between. The CDR3 has 15 residues. CDR1 and CDR2 (germline): KGHSH, LQKENI.

CDR3 loop: CASSEGQGGWDHEQYF. Here the CDR3 DNA reads TGTGCCAGCAGTGAGGGACAGGGCGGTTGGGACCACGAGCAGTACTTC. The rearrangement links TRBV6-1 to TRBJ2-7, with TRBD1 matching over 9 bases. V shed 3 bases and J 5 bases; nucleotides not matched to a gene: 11. The CDR3 length is 16 residues. CDR1 is MNHNS, CDR2 SASEGT, per germline.

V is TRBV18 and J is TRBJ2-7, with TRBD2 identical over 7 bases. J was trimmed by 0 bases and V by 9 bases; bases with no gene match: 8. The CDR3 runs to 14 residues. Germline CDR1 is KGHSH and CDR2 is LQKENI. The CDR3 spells CASSAGKTSYEQYF. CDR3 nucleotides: TGTGCCAGTTCAGCGGGAAAAACCTCCTACGAGCAGTACTTC. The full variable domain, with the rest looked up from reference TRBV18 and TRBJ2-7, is NAGVMQNPRHLVRRRGQEARLRCSPMKGHSHVYWYRQLPEEGLKFMVYLQKENIIDESGMPKERFSAEFPKEGPSILRIQQVVRGDSAAYFCASSAGKTSYEQYFGPGTRLTVT.

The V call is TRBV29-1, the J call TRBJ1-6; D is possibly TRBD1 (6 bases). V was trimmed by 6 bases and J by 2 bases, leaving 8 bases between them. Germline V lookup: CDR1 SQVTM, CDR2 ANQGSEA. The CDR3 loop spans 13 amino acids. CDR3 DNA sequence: TGCAGCGTCGGACAGACCTATAATTCACCCCTCCACTTT. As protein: CSVGQTYNSPLHF.

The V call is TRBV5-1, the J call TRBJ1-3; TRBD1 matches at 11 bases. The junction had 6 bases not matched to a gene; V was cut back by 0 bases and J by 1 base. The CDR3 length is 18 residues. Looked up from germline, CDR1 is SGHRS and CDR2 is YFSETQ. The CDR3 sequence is CASSLGPGQGASGNTIYF. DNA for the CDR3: TGCGCCAGCAGCTTGGGGCCCGGACAGGGGGCGTCTGGAAACACCATATATTTT.

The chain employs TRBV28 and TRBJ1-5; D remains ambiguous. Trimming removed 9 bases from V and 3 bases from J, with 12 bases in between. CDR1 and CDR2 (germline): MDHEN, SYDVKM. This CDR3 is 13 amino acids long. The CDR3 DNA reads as TGTGCCAGTACGGCAGCCTACAATCAGCCCCAGCATTTT. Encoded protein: CASTAAYNQPQHF.

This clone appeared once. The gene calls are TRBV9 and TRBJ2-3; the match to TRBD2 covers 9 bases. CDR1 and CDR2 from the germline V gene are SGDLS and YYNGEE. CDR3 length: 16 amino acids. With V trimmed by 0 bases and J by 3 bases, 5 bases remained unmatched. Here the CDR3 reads CASSVVGLAKTDTQYF. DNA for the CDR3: TGTGCCAGCAGCGTAGTAGGACTAGCGAAAACAGATACGCAGTATTTT. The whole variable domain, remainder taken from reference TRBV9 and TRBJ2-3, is DSGVTQTPKHLITATGQRVTLRCSPRSGDLSVYWYQQSLDQGLQFLIQYYNGEERAKGNILERFSAQQFPDLHSELNLSSLELGDSALYFCASSVVGLAKTDTQYFGPGTRLTVL.

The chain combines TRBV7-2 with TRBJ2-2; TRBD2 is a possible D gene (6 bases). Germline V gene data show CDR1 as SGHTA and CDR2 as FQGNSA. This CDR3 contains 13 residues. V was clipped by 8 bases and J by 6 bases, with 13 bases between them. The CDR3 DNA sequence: TGTGCCAGCTCGGCTAGCGTTTCCGGGGAGCTGTTTTTT. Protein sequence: CASSASVSGELFF.

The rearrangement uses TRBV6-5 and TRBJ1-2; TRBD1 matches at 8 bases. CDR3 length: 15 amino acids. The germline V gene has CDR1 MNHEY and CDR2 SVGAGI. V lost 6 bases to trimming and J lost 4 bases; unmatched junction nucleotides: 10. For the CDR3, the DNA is TGTGCCAGCAGACGGGACAGGCAAAAGGGCTATGGCTACACCTTC. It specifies CASRRDRQKGYGYTF.

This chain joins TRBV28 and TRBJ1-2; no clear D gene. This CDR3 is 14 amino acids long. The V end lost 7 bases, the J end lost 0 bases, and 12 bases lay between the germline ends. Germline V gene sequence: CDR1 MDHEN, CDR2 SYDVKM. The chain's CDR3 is CASTLGHSNYGYTF. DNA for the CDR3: TGTGCCAGCACTTTGGGTCACTCTAACTATGGCTACACCTTC.

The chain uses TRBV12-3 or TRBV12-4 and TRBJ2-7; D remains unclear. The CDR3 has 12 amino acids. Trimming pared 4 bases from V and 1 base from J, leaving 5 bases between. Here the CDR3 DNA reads TGTGCCAGCAGTTCTGGATCCTACGAGCAGTACTTC. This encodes CASSSGSYEQYF.

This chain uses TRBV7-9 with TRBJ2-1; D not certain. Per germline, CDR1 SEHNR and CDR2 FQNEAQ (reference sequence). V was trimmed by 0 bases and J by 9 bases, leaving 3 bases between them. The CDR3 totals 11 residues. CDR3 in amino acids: CASSLAVEQFF. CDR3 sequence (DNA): TGTGCCAGCAGCTTAGCGGTTGAGCAGTTCTTC. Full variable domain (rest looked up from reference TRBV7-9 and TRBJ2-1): DTGVSQNPRHKITKRGQNVTFRCDPISEHNRLYWYRQTLGQGPEFLTYFQNEAQLEKSRLLSDRFSAERPKGSFSTLEIQRTEQGDSAMYLCASSLAVEQFFGPGTRLTVL.